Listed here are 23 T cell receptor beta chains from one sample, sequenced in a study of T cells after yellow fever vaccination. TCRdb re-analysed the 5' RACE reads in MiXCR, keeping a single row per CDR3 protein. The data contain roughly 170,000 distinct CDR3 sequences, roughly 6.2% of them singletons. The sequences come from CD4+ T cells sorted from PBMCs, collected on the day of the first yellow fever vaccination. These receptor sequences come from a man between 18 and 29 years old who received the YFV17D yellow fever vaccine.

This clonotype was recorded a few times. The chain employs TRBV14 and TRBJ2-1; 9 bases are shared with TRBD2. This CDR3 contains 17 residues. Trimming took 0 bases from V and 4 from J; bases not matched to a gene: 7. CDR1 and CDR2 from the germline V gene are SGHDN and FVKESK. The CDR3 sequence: CASSQEASGARYNEQFF. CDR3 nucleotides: TGTGCCAGCAGCCAAGAAGCTAGCGGGGCACGGTACAATGAGCAGTTCTTC.

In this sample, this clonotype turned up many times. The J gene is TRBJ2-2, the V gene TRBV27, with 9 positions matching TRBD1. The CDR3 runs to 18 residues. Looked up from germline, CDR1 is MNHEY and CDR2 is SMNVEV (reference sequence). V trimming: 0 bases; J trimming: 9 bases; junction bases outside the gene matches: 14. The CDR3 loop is CASSLSFLAQGAHRELFF. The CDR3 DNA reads TGTGCCAGCAGTTTATCTTTTCTGGCACAGGGGGCTCACCGGGAGCTGTTTTTT.

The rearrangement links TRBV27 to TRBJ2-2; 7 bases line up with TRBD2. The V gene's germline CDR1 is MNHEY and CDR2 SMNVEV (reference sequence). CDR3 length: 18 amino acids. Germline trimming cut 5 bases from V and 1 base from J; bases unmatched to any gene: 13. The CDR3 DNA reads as TGTGCCAGCAGTGCCCACATTGTCGAGCGGGGGAACACCGGGGAGCTGTTTTTT. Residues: CASSAHIVERGNTGELFF.

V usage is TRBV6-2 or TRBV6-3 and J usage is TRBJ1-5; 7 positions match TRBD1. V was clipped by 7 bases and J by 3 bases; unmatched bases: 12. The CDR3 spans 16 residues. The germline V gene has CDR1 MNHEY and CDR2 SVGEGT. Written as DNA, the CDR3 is TGTGCCAGCACCGATACAGGGGAAGGGGTCAATCAGCCCCAGCATTTT. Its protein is CASTDTGEGVNQPQHF.

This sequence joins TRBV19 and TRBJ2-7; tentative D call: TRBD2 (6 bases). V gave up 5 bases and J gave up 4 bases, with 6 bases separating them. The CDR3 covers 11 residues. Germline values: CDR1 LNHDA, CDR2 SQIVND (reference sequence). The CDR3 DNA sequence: TGTGCCAGTAGTGGGAGGTACGAGCAGTACTTC. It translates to CASSGRYEQYF.

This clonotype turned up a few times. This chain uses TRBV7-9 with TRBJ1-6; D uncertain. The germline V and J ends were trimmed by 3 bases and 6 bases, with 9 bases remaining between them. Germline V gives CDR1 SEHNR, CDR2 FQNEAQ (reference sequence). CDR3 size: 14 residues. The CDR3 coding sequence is TGTGCCAGCAGCTTCAAGGGAGTTAATTCACCCCTCCACTTT. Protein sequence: CASSFKGVNSPLHF.

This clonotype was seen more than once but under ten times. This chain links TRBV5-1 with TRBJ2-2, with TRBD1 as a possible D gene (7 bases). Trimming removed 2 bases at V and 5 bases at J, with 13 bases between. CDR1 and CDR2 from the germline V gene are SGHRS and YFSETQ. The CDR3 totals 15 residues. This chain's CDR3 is CASSFQGGSTGELFF. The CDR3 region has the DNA TGCGCCAGCAGCTTTCAGGGGGGATCTACCGGGGAGCTGTTTTTT.

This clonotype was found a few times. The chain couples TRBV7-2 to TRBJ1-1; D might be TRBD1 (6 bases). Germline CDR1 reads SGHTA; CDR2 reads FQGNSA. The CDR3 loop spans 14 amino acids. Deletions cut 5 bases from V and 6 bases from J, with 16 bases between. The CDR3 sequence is CASSRSRWTAEAFF. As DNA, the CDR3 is TGTGCCAGCAGCCGTAGTCGGTGGACAGCTGAAGCTTTCTTT.

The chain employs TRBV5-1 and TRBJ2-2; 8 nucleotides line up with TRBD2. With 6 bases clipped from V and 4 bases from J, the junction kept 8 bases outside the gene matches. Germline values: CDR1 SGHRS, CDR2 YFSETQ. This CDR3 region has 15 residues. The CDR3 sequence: CASTGTSGGTGELFF. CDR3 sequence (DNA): TGCGCCAGCACCGGAACTAGCGGAGGCACCGGGGAGCTGTTTTTT.

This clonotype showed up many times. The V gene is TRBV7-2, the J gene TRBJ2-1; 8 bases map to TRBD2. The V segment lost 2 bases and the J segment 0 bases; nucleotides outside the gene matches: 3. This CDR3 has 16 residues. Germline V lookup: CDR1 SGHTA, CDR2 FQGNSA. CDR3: CASSLRGGRSYNEQFF. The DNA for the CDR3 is TGTGCCAGCAGCTTACGCGGGGGGCGCTCCTACAATGAGCAGTTCTTC.

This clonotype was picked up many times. CDR3 loop: CASSQSFNGELFF. CDR3 sequence (DNA): TGTGCCAGCAGCCAATCCTTTAACGGGGAGCTGTTTTTT. The chain couples TRBV3-1 to TRBJ2-2; D unclear. The CDR3 totals 13 residues. Per the germline V gene, CDR1 is LGHDT and CDR2 is YNNKEL (reference sequence). Deletions cut 2 bases from V and 7 bases from J, with 8 bases between.

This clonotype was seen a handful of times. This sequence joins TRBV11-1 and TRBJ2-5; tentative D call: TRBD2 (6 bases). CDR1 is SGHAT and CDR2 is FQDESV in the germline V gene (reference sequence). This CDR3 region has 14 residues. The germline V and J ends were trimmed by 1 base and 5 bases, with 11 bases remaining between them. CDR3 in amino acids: CASSLGFGGETQYF. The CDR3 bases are TGTGCCAGCAGCTTAGGTTTCGGGGGTGAGACCCAGTACTTC.

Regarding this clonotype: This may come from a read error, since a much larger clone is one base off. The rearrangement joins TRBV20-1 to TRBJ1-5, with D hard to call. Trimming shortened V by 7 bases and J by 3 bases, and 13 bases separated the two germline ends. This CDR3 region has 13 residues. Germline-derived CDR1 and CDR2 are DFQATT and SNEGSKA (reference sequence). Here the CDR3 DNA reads TGCAGTGTTGGACCCCGTAACAATCAGCCCCAGCATTTT. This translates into CSVGPRNNQPQHF.

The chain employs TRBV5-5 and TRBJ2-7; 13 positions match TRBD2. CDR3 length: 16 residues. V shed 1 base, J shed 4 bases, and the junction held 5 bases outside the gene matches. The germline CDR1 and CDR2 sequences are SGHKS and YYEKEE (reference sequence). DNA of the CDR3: TGTGCCAGCAGCTTGCTCGGGACTAGCGGGACATACGAGCAGTACGTC. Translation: CASSLLGTSGTYEQYV.

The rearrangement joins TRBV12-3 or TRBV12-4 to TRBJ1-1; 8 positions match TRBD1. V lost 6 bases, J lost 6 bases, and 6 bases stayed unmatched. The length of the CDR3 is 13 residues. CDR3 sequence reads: CASRRGQGPEAFF. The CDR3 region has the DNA TGTGCCAGCAGACGAGGACAGGGCCCTGAAGCTTTCTTT.

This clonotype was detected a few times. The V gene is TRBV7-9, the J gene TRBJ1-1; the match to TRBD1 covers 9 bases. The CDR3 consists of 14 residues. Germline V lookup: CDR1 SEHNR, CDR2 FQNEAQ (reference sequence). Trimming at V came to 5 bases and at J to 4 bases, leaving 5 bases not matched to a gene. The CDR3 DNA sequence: TGTGCCAGCAGCCGGGACAGGGCACCCACTGAAGCTTTCTTT. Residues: CASSRDRAPTEAFF.

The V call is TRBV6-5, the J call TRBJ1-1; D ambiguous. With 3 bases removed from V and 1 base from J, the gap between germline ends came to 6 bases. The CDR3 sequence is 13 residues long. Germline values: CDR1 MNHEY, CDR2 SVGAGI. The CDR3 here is CASSYLPNTEAFF. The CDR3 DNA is TGTGCCAGCAGTTATCTTCCGAACACTGAAGCTTTCTTT.

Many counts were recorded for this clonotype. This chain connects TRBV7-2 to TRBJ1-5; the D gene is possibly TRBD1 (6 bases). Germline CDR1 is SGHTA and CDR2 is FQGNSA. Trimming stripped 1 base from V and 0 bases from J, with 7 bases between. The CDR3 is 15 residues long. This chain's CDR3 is CASSLVGASNQPQHF. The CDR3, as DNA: TGTGCCAGCAGCTTAGTGGGGGCTAGCAATCAGCCCCAGCATTTT. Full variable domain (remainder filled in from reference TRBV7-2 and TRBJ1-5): GAGVSQSPSNKVTEKGKDVELRCDPISGHTALYWYRQSLGQGLEFLIYFQGNSAPDKSGLPSDRFSAERTGGSVSTLTIQRTQQEDSAVYLCASSLVGASNQPQHFGDGTRLSIL.

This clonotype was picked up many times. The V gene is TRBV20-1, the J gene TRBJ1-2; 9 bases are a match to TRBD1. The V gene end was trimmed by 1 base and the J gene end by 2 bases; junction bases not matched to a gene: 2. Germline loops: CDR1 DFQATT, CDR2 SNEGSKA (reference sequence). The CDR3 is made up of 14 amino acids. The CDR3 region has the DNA TGCAGTGCTAGAGTAGACAGGGGGAACTATGGCTACACCTTC. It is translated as CSARVDRGNYGYTF.

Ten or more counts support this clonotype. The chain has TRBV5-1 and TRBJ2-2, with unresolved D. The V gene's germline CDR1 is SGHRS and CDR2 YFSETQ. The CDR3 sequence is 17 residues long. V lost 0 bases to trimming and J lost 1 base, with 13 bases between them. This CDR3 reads CASSLEAGRMNTGELFF. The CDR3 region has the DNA TGCGCCAGCAGCTTGGAAGCCGGACGGATGAACACCGGGGAGCTGTTTTTT.

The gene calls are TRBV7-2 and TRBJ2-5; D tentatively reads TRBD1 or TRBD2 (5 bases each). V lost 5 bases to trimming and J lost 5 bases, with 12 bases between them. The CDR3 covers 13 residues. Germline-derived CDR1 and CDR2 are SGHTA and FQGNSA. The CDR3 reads CASSRAGAETQYF. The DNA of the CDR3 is TGTGCCAGCAGCAGGGCCGGGGCGGAGACCCAGTACTTC.

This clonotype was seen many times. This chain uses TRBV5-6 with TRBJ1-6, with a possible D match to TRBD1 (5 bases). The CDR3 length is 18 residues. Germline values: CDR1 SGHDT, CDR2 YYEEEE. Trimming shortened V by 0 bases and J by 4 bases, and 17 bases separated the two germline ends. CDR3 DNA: TGTGCCAGCAGCTTGGGGGGACCGTTTGGAGGTTATAATTCACCCCTCCACTTT. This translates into CASSLGGPFGGYNSPLHF.

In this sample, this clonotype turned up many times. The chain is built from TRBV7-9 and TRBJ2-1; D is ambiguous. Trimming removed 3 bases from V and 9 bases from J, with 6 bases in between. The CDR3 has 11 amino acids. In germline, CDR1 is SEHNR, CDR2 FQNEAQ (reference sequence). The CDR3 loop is CASSFAVEQFF. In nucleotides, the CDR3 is TGTGCCAGCAGCTTTGCGGTTGAGCAGTTCTTC.